Shown below are 22 T cell receptor beta chains from a single sample sequenced in a study of T cells in Graves' hyperthyroidism and ophthalmopathy. Amplification of TCR beta CDR3 regions was performed using RNA transcripts as template. TCR CDR3 regions were first amplified by RT-PCR with HTBI primers. Each CDR3 protein gets one entry after TCRdb re-called the multiplex PCR reads with MiXCR. The table lists more than 600,000 distinct CDR3 sequences, about a sixth of them singletons. Sequencing used blood. All receptors come from a man between 18 and 29 years old with Graves' hyperthyroidism.

The V and J genes are TRBV6-1 and TRBJ1-5; D gene uncertain. This CDR3 contains 16 residues. The germline V and J ends were trimmed by 5 bases and 0 bases, with 14 bases remaining between them. Germline CDR1 reads MNHNS; CDR2 reads SASEGT. CDR3 loop: CASSSQEISSNQPQHF. The CDR3 region has the DNA TGTGCCAGCAGTAGCCAGGAAATAAGTAGCAATCAGCCCCAGCATTTT.

This clonotype was seen ten or more times. The gene calls are TRBV28 and TRBJ2-1, with D possibly TRBD2 on 5 matching bases. CDR3 length: 13 residues. Trimming pared 5 bases from V and 8 bases from J, leaving 13 bases between. In germline, CDR1 is MDHEN, CDR2 SYDVKM. The CDR3, as DNA: TGTGCCAGCAGTAAGCCGCGGGTCGATGAGCAGTTCTTC. Its translation is CASSKPRVDEQFF. The whole variable domain, filled in from reference TRBV28 and TRBJ2-1, reads DVKVTQSSRYLVKRTGEKVFLECVQDMDHENMFWYRQDPGLGLRLIYFSYDVKMKEKGDIPEGYSVSREKKERFSLILESASTNQTSMYLCASSKPRVDEQFFGPGTRLTVL.

The chain uses TRBV5-5 and TRBJ2-7; 9 nucleotides line up with TRBD2. CDR1 and CDR2 (germline): SGHKS, YYEKEE (reference sequence). The CDR3 has 19 amino acids. V shed 0 bases and J 5 bases; nucleotides not matched to a gene: 18. The CDR3 loop is CASSLESGWLASGINEQYF. In nucleotides, the CDR3 is TGTGCCAGCAGCTTGGAGAGCGGGTGGTTGGCTAGCGGGATCAACGAGCAGTACTTC.

Ten or more counts support this clonotype. This rearrangement joins TRBV28 to TRBJ1-2; unclear D gene. This CDR3 is 14 amino acids long. The V end lost 6 bases, the J end lost 0 bases, and 11 bases lay between the germline ends. The germline gives CDR1 MDHEN, CDR2 SYDVKM. CDR3 in amino acids: CASSQLEANYGYTF. The CDR3 region has the DNA TGTGCCAGCAGCCAACTGGAGGCTAACTATGGCTACACCTTC.

This clonotype appeared a few times. J is TRBJ2-2 and V is TRBV7-3; D may be TRBD2 (6 bases). Germline V CDR1 and CDR2: SGHTA, FQGTGA. The CDR3 has 14 amino acids. The V end lost 4 bases, the J end lost 8 bases, and 14 bases lay between the germline ends. CDR3 coding DNA: TGTGCCAGCAGCTCCTTAGCGGTTGGTGGGGAGCTGTTTTTT. It codes for CASSSLAVGGELFF.

This clonotype was picked up many times. V gene TRBV3-1 combines with J gene TRBJ2-7, with 8 bases lining up with TRBD1. Germline V gives CDR1 LGHDT, CDR2 YNNKEL (reference sequence). This CDR3 spans 14 amino acids. Trimming at V came to 6 bases and at J to 1 base, leaving 5 bases not matched to a gene. The CDR3 sequence: CASSTDRGSYEQYF. CDR3 nucleotides: TGTGCCAGCAGTACCGACAGGGGATCCTACGAGCAGTACTTC.

In this sample, this clonotype turned up many times. This chain links TRBV6-1 with TRBJ2-7; 7 bases fit TRBD1. The CDR3 runs to 16 residues. Germline loops: CDR1 MNHNS, CDR2 SASEGT. J was trimmed by 0 bases and V by 5 bases; bases with no gene match: 10. Here the CDR3 reads CASSSSGTVLSYEQYF. CDR3 sequence (DNA): TGTGCCAGCAGTTCCAGTGGGACAGTACTCTCCTACGAGCAGTACTTC.

The chain couples TRBV28 to TRBJ1-2; D not certain. The CDR3 sequence is 12 residues long. The V end was cut by 6 bases, the J end by 4 bases, with 9 bases between. Germline CDR1 and CDR2: MDHEN and SYDVKM. As DNA, the CDR3 is TGTGCCAGCAGCACCGAGCGCTATGGCTACACCTTC. It encodes CASSTERYGYTF.

This clonotype showed up just a few times. Germline is not matched at one junction end, which may reflect a read error. The chain carries TRBV20-1 and TRBJ2-1; the match to TRBD2 covers 8 bases. Germline values: CDR1 DFQATT, CDR2 SNEGSKA (reference sequence). The CDR3 spans 17 residues. The CDR3 DNA follows: TGCAGTGCTGCCTTAGCAAGCAGCGGGAGCAACACGGCTGAGCAGCTCTTC. Amino acids: CSAALASSGSNTAEQLF.

This clonotype was detected only a few times. The genes are TRBV18 and TRBJ2-7; 8 bases line up with TRBD1. CDR3 size: 15 residues. Germline values: CDR1 KGHSH, CDR2 LQKENI. Trimming at V came to 2 bases and at J to 1 base, leaving 4 bases not matched to a gene. Here the CDR3 reads CASSPDNRGSYEQYF. In DNA form, the CDR3 reads TGTGCCAGCTCACCAGATAACAGGGGGTCCTACGAGCAGTACTTC.

The rearrangement uses TRBV20-1 and TRBJ2-1; D gene ambiguous. V lost 0 bases and J lost 2, with 14 bases in between. Germline V lookup: CDR1 DFQATT, CDR2 SNEGSKA (reference sequence). The CDR3 is made up of 16 amino acids. The CDR3 nucleotides read TGCAGTGCTAGAGATGTGGCGGTTCCCACCTACAATGAGCAGTTCTTC. Its protein is CSARDVAVPTYNEQFF.

V and J are TRBV28 and TRBJ1-1; perhaps TRBD1 as D (6 bases). V was clipped by 8 bases and J by 11 bases, with 21 bases between them. Germline CDR1 is MDHEN and CDR2 is SYDVKM. This CDR3 comprises 13 residues. In nucleotides, the CDR3 is TGTGCCAGCGGTTCCCAGAGGGGGTTAGGGGCTTTCTTT. It specifies CASGSQRGLGAFF.

The sample holds many counts of this clonotype. CDR3 coding DNA: TGTGCCACCAGTGATGCTGACTATGGTGAGCTGTTTTTT. Its translation: CATSDADYGELFF. V and J are TRBV24-1 and TRBJ2-2, with D possibly matching TRBD2 (5 bases). The CDR3 covers 13 residues. Germline V gene sequence: CDR1 KGHDR, CDR2 SFDVKD. The ends were cut back, 3 bases at V and 11 bases at J, with 12 bases in the middle.

This rearrangement joins TRBV7-3 to TRBJ1-1; D might be TRBD1 (5 bases). Germline values: CDR1 SGHTA, CDR2 FQGTGA. The CDR3 is 13 amino acids. Deletions cut 0 bases from V and 7 bases from J, with 9 bases between. The CDR3 loop is CASSLTGGGEAFF. In DNA form, the CDR3 reads TGTGCCAGCAGCTTAACGGGGGGGGGTGAAGCTTTCTTT.

This chain connects TRBV18 to TRBJ2-7; D is perhaps TRBD1 (7 bases). The V end lost 3 bases, the J end lost 0 bases, and 12 bases lay between the germline ends. The CDR3 spans 15 residues. CDR1 KGHSH and CDR2 LQKENI come from the germline V gene. CDR3 coding DNA: TGTGCCAGCTCACCGCGGGACAGCTACTCCTACGAGCAGTACTTC. It encodes CASSPRDSYSYEQYF.

This clonotype occurred many times. The chain combines TRBV20-1 with TRBJ2-3; D could derive from TRBD1 or TRBD2 (6 bases each). Trimming cost V 6 bases and J 5 bases, with 15 bases left between them. Germline values: CDR1 DFQATT, CDR2 SNEGSKA (reference sequence). The CDR3 is 13 residues long. CDR3: CSAPDRRGDTQYF. The CDR3 DNA reads TGCAGTGCCCCCGACAGGCGGGGAGATACGCAGTATTTT.

J is TRBJ2-7 and V is TRBV7-6; the D gene is possibly TRBD1 (6 bases). The germline CDR1 and CDR2 sequences are SGHVS and FNYEAQ. The V end was cut by 5 bases, the J end by 6 bases, with 20 bases between. The CDR3 has 15 residues. CDR3 protein: CASSLRGKDSAEQYF. For the CDR3, the DNA is TGTGCCAGCAGCCTAAGGGGGAAAGACTCGGCCGAGCAGTACTTC. Complete variable domain (other parts from reference TRBV7-6 and TRBJ2-7): GAGVSQSPRYKVTKRGQDVALRCDPISGHVSLYWYRQALGQGPEFLTYFNYEAQQDKSGLPNDRFSAERPEGSISTLTIQRTEQRDSAMYRCASSLRGKDSAEQYFGPGTRLTVT.

This clonotype was picked up a small number of times. The CDR3 spells CASSYNQPGLARDTQYF. CDR3 coding DNA: TGTGCCAGCAGTTATAATCAACCGGGACTAGCAAGAGATACGCAGTATTTT. The genes are TRBV7-8 and TRBJ2-3, with TRBD2 identical over 9 bases. In germline, CDR1 is SGHVS, CDR2 FQNEAQ. J was trimmed by 5 bases and V by 6 bases; bases with no gene match: 15. CDR3 length: 17 residues.

The rearrangement links TRBV11-3 to TRBJ2-1; 14 bases are shared with TRBD2. This CDR3 spans 15 amino acids. The V segment lost 6 bases and the J segment 6 bases; nucleotides outside the gene matches: 4. The germline V gene encodes CDR1 SGHNT and CDR2 YENEEA. The CDR3 DNA sequence: TGTGCCAGCAGAGGGACTAGCGGGAGAGGCAATGAGCAGTTCTTC. This encodes CASRGTSGRGNEQFF.

This clonotype showed up many times. The J gene is TRBJ2-7, the V gene TRBV30; 9 bases map to TRBD1. Germline-derived CDR1 and CDR2 are GTSNPN and SVGIG (reference sequence). This CDR3 is 14 amino acids long. V trimming: 1 base; J trimming: 3 bases; junction bases outside the gene matches: 4. The CDR3 reads CAWSDADRGYEQYF. CDR3 bases: TGTGCCTGGAGTGATGCGGACAGGGGCTACGAGCAGTACTTC.

This clonotype was counted a few times. One junction end does not reproduce the germline sequence, and a read error may be involved. The CDR3 is CSVPSGAEASF. The CDR3 DNA sequence: TGCAGCGTTCCCTCAGGGGCTGAAGCTTCCTTT. V is TRBV29-1 and J is TRBJ1-1, with D tentatively TRBD1 (6 bases). Germline-derived CDR1 and CDR2 are SQVTM and ANQGSEA. The CDR3 runs 11 residues.

The table lists this clonotype with a few counts. The rearrangement links TRBV12-3 or TRBV12-4 to TRBJ2-2, with TRBD2 as a possible D gene (5 bases). This CDR3 has 15 residues. V shed 0 bases and J shed 4 bases, with 9 bases lying between them. The CDR3 sequence: CASSLALGGTGELFF. CDR3 DNA sequence: TGTGCCAGCAGTTTAGCGCTAGGAGGCACCGGGGAGCTGTTTTTT.